The sequence of this T cell receptor (beta chain) was determined in a study of cytomegalovirus exposure and HLA in healthy donors. Regarding the study as a whole: Accurate HLA-A and HLA-B prediction from TCR beta sequences was reported for most subjects. Differences between HLA loci emerged in a later analysis of TCR association rates, with DRB1 most and HLA-C fewest.

PCR primers comprised 60 Vbeta and 13 Jbeta primers. The protocol was immunoSEQ multiplex PCR, while the TCRdb copy is restricted to in-frame clones and leaves out a portion. The data contain around 92,000 clones, about four fifths of them singletons. CDR3 length: 16 residues. Trimming cost V 4 bases and J 4 bases, with 20 bases left between them. CDR1 and CDR2 (germline): SGDLS, YYNGEE. Details on this clone: What it recognizes is unknown.

This rearrangement joins TRBV9 to TRBJ1-1; no reliable D call. Sequencing was done on a sample of PBMCs. The receptor comes from a female donor in good health and CMV-seropositive. CDR3 coding DNA: TGTGCCAGCAGCCCCGAGGCAGTAAGGCTAAGCACTGAAGCTTTCTTT. Protein sequence: CASSPEAVRLSTEAFF.